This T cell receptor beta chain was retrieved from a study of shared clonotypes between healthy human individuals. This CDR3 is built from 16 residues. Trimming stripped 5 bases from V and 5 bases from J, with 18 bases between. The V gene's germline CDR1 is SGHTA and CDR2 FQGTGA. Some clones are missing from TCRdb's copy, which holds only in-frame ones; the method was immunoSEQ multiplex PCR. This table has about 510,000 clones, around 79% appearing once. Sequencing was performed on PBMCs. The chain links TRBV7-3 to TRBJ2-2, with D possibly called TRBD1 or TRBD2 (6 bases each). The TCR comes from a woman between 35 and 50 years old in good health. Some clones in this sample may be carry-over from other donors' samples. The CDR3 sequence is CASSPGALRRTGELFF. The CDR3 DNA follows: TGTGCCAGCAGCCCGGGGGCTCTCCGTCGGACCGGGGAGCTGTTTTTT.